These 21 T cell receptor beta chains came from one sample sequenced in a study of T cell responses to AZD1222 COVID-19 vaccine. The table came from immunoSEQ multiplex PCR; TCRdb's copy has only in-frame clones and leaves some out. The sample includes roughly 130,000 clones, about 82% of them seen just once. This specimen consisted of peripheral blood, obtained on day 0 of AZD1222 vaccination. All receptors come from an adult in good health.

This clone was counted once. The chain carries TRBV4-2 and TRBJ2-7; tentative D call: TRBD1 (5 bases). The CDR3 is 14 amino acids. The germline gives CDR1 LGHNA, CDR2 YNFKEQ. V lost 1 base and J lost 3, with 10 bases in between. CDR3 sequence reads: CASSQVGEVYEQYF. CDR3 DNA: TGTGCCAGCAGCCAAGTAGGGGAAGTCTACGAGCAGTACTTC.

The rearrangement links TRBV9 to TRBJ2-1; tentatively, D is TRBD1 (6 bases). The CDR3 runs 15 residues. V was trimmed by 0 bases and J by 0 bases, leaving 7 bases between them. Germline V gene sequence: CDR1 SGDLS, CDR2 YYNGEE. CDR3 amino acids: CASSVGGGSYNEQFF. In DNA form, the CDR3 reads TGTGCCAGCAGCGTAGGAGGGGGCTCCTACAATGAGCAGTTCTTC.

In its sample, this clone was seen a few times. The chain carries TRBV3-1 (or the pseudogene TRBV3-2) and TRBJ1-2; D unresolved. The V end lost 0 bases, the J end lost 8 bases, and 10 bases lay between the germline ends. CDR3 length: 13 residues. Germline V gene data show CDR1 as LGHDT and CDR2 as YNNKEL (reference sequence). CDR3 amino acids: CASSQEWDRGYTF. The CDR3 region has the DNA TGTGCCAGCAGCCAAGAGTGGGATCGCGGCTACACCTTC.

The CDR3 is CASRTDRGNSPLHF. The CDR3 DNA reads as TGTGCCAGCAGGACGGACAGGGGAAATTCACCCCTCCACTTT. This chain joins TRBV2 and TRBJ1-6; 9 bases map to TRBD1. V lost 6 bases, J lost 7 bases, and 4 bases stayed unmatched. The CDR3 extends over 14 amino acids. Germline V gene lookup returns CDR1 SNHLY and CDR2 FYNNEI.

The rearrangement uses TRBV9 and TRBJ2-1; possible D gene TRBD2, 7 bases. Trimming pared 0 bases from V and 5 bases from J, leaving 18 bases between. Germline V gene data show CDR1 as SGDLS and CDR2 as YYNGEE. This CDR3 has 17 residues. CDR3 sequence reads: CASSVDSSGGLNNEQFF. The CDR3 DNA sequence: TGTGCCAGCAGCGTAGATTCTTCGGGGGGCCTTAACAATGAGCAGTTCTTC.

The chain employs TRBV5-1 and TRBJ2-7, with 10 bases lining up with TRBD1. CDR3 length: 13 residues. With 4 bases clipped from V and 4 bases from J, the junction kept 2 bases outside the gene matches. From germline, CDR1 is SGHRS and CDR2 YFSETQ. CDR3 in DNA: TGCGCCAGCAGCGGGGGACAGGGGTACGAGCAGTACTTC. Protein sequence: CASSGGQGYEQYF. The whole variable domain, filled in from reference TRBV5-1 and TRBJ2-7, reads KAGVTQTPRYLIKTRGQQVTLSCSPISGHRSVSWYQQTPGQGLQFLFEYFSETQRNKGNFPGRFSGRQFSNSRSEMNVSTLELGDSALYLCASSGGQGYEQYFGPGTRLTVT.

CDR3 residues: CASSLGRLNTEAFF. CDR3 DNA sequence: TGTGCCAGCAGCCTGGGACGGCTTAACACTGAAGCTTTCTTT. The chain combines TRBV13 with TRBJ1-1; weak D call: TRBD1 (5 bases). The germline V gene encodes CDR1 PRHDT and CDR2 FYEKMQ (reference sequence). Trimming left V 5 bases short and J 2 bases short, with 12 bases between. The CDR3 runs to 14 residues.

The rearrangement uses TRBV21-1 and TRBJ1-5. TRBV21-1 is a listed pseudogene. This CDR3 region has 16 residues. The CDR3 sequence is CASSKQGRCSNQPQHF. CDR3 DNA sequence: TGTGCCAGCAGCAAACAGGGGAGGTGTAGCAATCAGCCCCAGCATTTT.

The J gene is TRBJ2-3, the V gene TRBV7-2; 11 nucleotides match TRBD2. Unmatched junction bases numbered 6, after V lost 5 bases and J lost 2 bases. Germline V gives CDR1 SGHTA, CDR2 FQGNSA. The CDR3 runs to 16 residues. The CDR3 protein is CASSPRTSGLTDTQYF. CDR3 DNA: TGTGCCAGCAGCCCCAGGACTAGCGGGCTCACAGATACGCAGTATTTT. Full variable domain (outside the CDR3, taken from reference TRBV7-2 and TRBJ2-3): GAGVSQSPSNKVTEKGKDVELRCDPISGHTALYWYRQSLGQGLEFLIYFQGNSAPDKSGLPSDRFSAERTGGSVSTLTIQRTQQEDSAVYLCASSPRTSGLTDTQYFGPGTRLTVL.

The chain has TRBV7-2 and TRBJ1-4; D not resolved. V lost 1 base to trimming and J lost 8 bases, with 14 bases between them. The germline V gene has CDR1 SGHTA and CDR2 FQGNSA. The CDR3 totals 15 residues. CDR3 in amino acids: CASSLGFVYGEKLFF. CDR3 DNA: TGTGCCAGCAGCTTAGGTTTTGTTTATGGAGAAAAACTGTTTTTT.

The chain couples TRBV9 to TRBJ1-2; 9 bases are a match to TRBD1. This CDR3 has 16 residues. J gave up 4 bases and V 0 bases, and 7 bases lay outside the gene matches. Germline loops: CDR1 SGDLS, CDR2 YYNGEE. CDR3 sequence: CASSVGGTGLGYGYTF. As DNA, the CDR3 is TGTGCCAGCAGCGTAGGGGGGACAGGGCTGGGCTATGGCTACACCTTC.

The rearrangement joins TRBV19 to TRBJ1-5; D gene ambiguous. V was trimmed by 3 bases and J by 6 bases, leaving 9 bases between them. In germline, CDR1 is LNHDA, CDR2 SQIVND (reference sequence). The CDR3 is 13 amino acids. CDR3 nucleotide sequence: TGTGCCAGTAGTATCGGGAGGAGTCAGCCCCAGCATTTT. Protein product: CASSIGRSQPQHF.

V gene TRBV12-3 or TRBV12-4 combines with J gene TRBJ1-1; possible D gene TRBD1, 5 bases. The CDR3 totals 13 residues. With 8 bases removed from V and 5 bases from J, the gap between germline ends came to 15 bases. CDR3 protein: CASGAQQHTEAFF. The CDR3 DNA reads as TGTGCCAGCGGGGCGCAGCAACATACTGAAGCTTTCTTT.

This clone occurred a few times. The chain links TRBV29-1 to TRBJ1-1, with TRBD1 identical over 7 bases. Germline CDR1 reads SQVTM; CDR2 reads ANQGSEA. V shed 7 bases and J 1 base; nucleotides not matched to a gene: 6. CDR3 length equals 13 residues. The CDR3 reads CSDRQGPNTEAFF. DNA for the CDR3: TGCAGCGATAGACAGGGTCCGAACACTGAAGCTTTCTTT.

This chain connects TRBV9 to TRBJ2-1, with a possible D match to TRBD2 (5 bases). Germline CDR1 reads SGDLS; CDR2 reads YYNGEE. V lost 0 bases and J 8 bases, leaving 9 bases between the germline ends. The length of the CDR3 is 13 residues. The CDR3, as DNA: TGTGCCAGCAGCGTAGACGTAGCGTATGAGCAGTTCTTC. Translating gives CASSVDVAYEQFF.

The CDR3 sequence is CASSPGGEVLTF. The CDR3 DNA is TGTGCCAGCAGCCCCGGGGGGGAAGTCCTGACTTTC. The chain carries TRBV3-1 (or the pseudogene TRBV3-2) and TRBJ2-6, with TRBD2 matching 8 bases. After removal of 4 bases from V and 13 bases from J, the junction contained 3 bases not matched to a gene. This CDR3 spans 12 amino acids. The germline CDR1 and CDR2 sequences are LGHDT and YNNKEL (reference sequence).

The V gene is TRBV13, the J gene TRBJ1-6; 7 bases fit TRBD1. Germline V gives CDR1 PRHDT, CDR2 FYEKMQ (reference sequence). J was trimmed by 7 bases and V by 0 bases; bases with no gene match: 0. The CDR3 consists of 14 residues. CDR3 sequence: CASSLGTGNSPLHF. CDR3 in DNA: TGTGCCAGCAGCTTAGGGACAGGGAATTCACCCCTCCACTTT.

The chain couples TRBV6-5 to TRBJ1-5; a possible D gene is TRBD1 (5 bases). The CDR3 is 14 amino acids. Germline CDR1 and CDR2: MNHEY and SVGAGI. Trimming pared 2 bases from V and 2 bases from J, leaving 7 bases between. CDR3 in DNA: TGTGCCAGCAGTTACGGGGGGGGCAATCAGCCCCAGCATTTT. As protein: CASSYGGGNQPQHF.

The J gene is TRBJ2-7, the V gene TRBV5-5, with D unclear. The CDR3 is made up of 15 amino acids. The V end lost 7 bases, the J end lost 5 bases, and 22 bases lay between the germline ends. CDR1 SGHKS and CDR2 YYEKEE come from the germline V gene (reference sequence). This CDR3 is CASGPEGGSVHEQYF. The CDR3 region has the DNA TGTGCCAGCGGGCCCGAAGGCGGCAGTGTCCACGAGCAGTACTTC. Full variable domain (outside the CDR3, taken from reference TRBV5-5 and TRBJ2-7): DAGVTQSPTHLIKTRGQQVTLRCSPISGHKSVSWYQQVLGQGPQFIFQYYEKEERGRGNFPDRFSARQFPNYSSELNVNALLLGDSALYLCASGPEGGSVHEQYFGPGTRLTVT.

The rearrangement joins TRBV28 to TRBJ1-1, with 8 bases identical to TRBD1. This CDR3 has 12 residues. With 11 bases clipped from V and 1 base from J, the junction kept 3 bases outside the gene matches. Germline V gives CDR1 MDHEN, CDR2 SYDVKM. The CDR3 coding sequence is TGTGCCTCGGGACAGGAGAACACTGAAGCTTTCTTT. The encoded protein is CASGQENTEAFF.

This chain links TRBV19 with TRBJ2-6, with unresolved D. The germline gives CDR1 LNHDA, CDR2 SQIVND (reference sequence). The V gene lost 5 bases and the J gene lost 0 bases, with 14 bases spanning the gap. This CDR3 is 17 amino acids long. The CDR3 sequence: CASSPGDGYSGANVLTF. The CDR3 DNA sequence: TGTGCCAGTAGTCCGGGCGACGGATACTCTGGGGCCAACGTCCTGACTTTC.